This passage covers 13 T cell receptor beta chains from one sample sequenced in a study of graft-versus-host responses after intestinal transplantation. Their cognate antigens are unknown. Sequencing was performed with immunoSEQ multiplex PCR; in TCRdb, only in-frame clones are kept and a portion is missing. The sample has 100,000 to 110,000 clones; about 88% are singletons. The sequences come from unstimulated CD4+ T cells sorted from spleen or lymph node cells, collected before transplant. All receptors come from a human donor who was the organ donor for an intestinal transplant.

V is TRBV6-1 and J is TRBJ1-2; D call uncertain. Deletions cut 3 bases from V and 1 base from J, with 6 bases between. Germline CDR1 and CDR2: MNHNS and SASEGT. The CDR3 runs 13 residues. The CDR3, as DNA: TGTGCCAGCAGTGACATAGTTAACTATGGCTACACCTTC. This encodes CASSDIVNYGYTF.

This clone was seen a handful of times. J is TRBJ1-6 and V is TRBV6-5; TRBD1 matches at 7 bases. The CDR3 totals 13 residues. Trimming took 5 bases from V and 5 from J; bases not matched to a gene: 0. Looked up from germline, CDR1 is MNHEY and CDR2 is SVGAGI. Written as DNA, the CDR3 is TGTGCCAGCAGTGACAGGGATAATTCACCCCTCCACTTT. This codes for CASSDRDNSPLHF.

V is TRBV10-3 and J is TRBJ1-3; maybe TRBD1 (6 bases). The CDR3 sequence is 18 residues long. Germline-derived CDR1 and CDR2 are ENHRY and SYGVKD. With 5 bases removed from V and 0 bases from J, the gap between germline ends came to 20 bases. CDR3 coding DNA: TGTGCCATCAGTACTACAGGGAGGGGGATTTCCTCTGGAAACACCATATATTTT. Amino acid sequence: CAISTTGRGISSGNTIYF.

Turning to this clone: The sample has other DNA sequences that encode this CDR3 too. The rearrangement joins TRBV9 to TRBJ2-3; no clear D gene. The germline CDR1 and CDR2 sequences are SGDLS and YYNGEE. V was clipped by 0 bases and J by 3 bases, with 5 bases between them. This CDR3 spans 13 amino acids. The CDR3 bases are TGTGCCAGCAGCGTAGCCGGAACAGATACGCAGTATTTT. It codes for CASSVAGTDTQYF.

The chain employs TRBV27 and TRBJ1-6; D uncertain. The CDR3 runs 15 residues. Germline V gene sequence: CDR1 MNHEY, CDR2 SMNVEV (reference sequence). The V gene lost 5 bases and the J gene lost 6 bases, with 14 bases spanning the gap. The CDR3: CASSLRTELNSPLHF. Here the CDR3 DNA reads TGTGCCAGCAGTCTGCGGACTGAACTTAATTCACCCCTCCACTTT.

The chain couples TRBV28 to TRBJ2-3, with D perhaps TRBD1 (6 bases). Between the trimmed V and J ends, which lost 5 bases and 1 base, there was a span of 19 bases. The V gene's germline CDR1 is MDHEN and CDR2 SYDVKM. The CDR3 runs to 17 residues. CDR3 sequence (DNA): TGTGCCAGCAGTCCCGTCCGACAGGTTTGGGGCACAGATACGCAGTATTTT. Its translation: CASSPVRQVWGTDTQYF.

The rearrangement joins TRBV10-3 to TRBJ2-7; tentatively, D is TRBD1 (5 bases). Trimming left V 1 base short and J 2 bases short, with 21 bases between. The CDR3 is made up of 18 amino acids. CDR1 and CDR2 from the germline V gene are ENHRY and SYGVKD. CDR3 sequence (DNA): TGTGCCATCAGTGAGTGGGCAGGGAATTCGCTTCGTCCCTACGAGCAGTACTTC. It encodes CAISEWAGNSLRPYEQYF.

The chain combines TRBV2 with TRBJ1-1; D might be TRBD1 (5 bases). CDR1 is SNHLY, CDR2 FYNNEI, per germline. The CDR3 is made up of 12 amino acids. Trimming stripped 6 bases from V and 8 bases from J, with 13 bases between. The CDR3 region has the DNA TGTGCCAGCAGCTGGGACCTAAGGGAAGCTTTCTTT. Translating gives CASSWDLREAFF.

This chain uses TRBV4-1 with TRBJ1-2; maybe TRBD1 (6 bases). The CDR3 totals 15 residues. Germline V gene sequence: CDR1 MGHRA, CDR2 YSYEKL. V lost 0 bases and J 4 bases, leaving 12 bases between the germline ends. In DNA form, the CDR3 reads TGCGCCAGCAGCCAAGAAGGGGAAGGGGGCTATGGCTACACCTTC. Its protein product is CASSQEGEGGYGYTF.

The chain recombines TRBV7-7 with TRBJ2-5; tentative D call: TRBD2 (5 bases). Germline loops: CDR1 SSHAT, CDR2 FNYEAQ (reference sequence). This CDR3 comprises 15 residues. The V gene lost 4 bases and the J gene lost 4 bases, with 16 bases spanning the gap. The CDR3 loop is CASSSVRGSGETQYF. The CDR3 DNA is TGTGCCAGCAGCTCTGTTAGAGGAAGCGGAGAGACCCAGTACTTC.

CDR3 nucleotide sequence: TGTGCCAGCAGCAGGACAAGAAGACAAGAGACCCAGTACTTC. It encodes CASSRTRRQETQYF. The chain is built from TRBV6-1 and TRBJ2-5, with D perhaps matching TRBD1 (5 bases). The CDR3 is 14 residues long. V dropped 6 bases and J dropped 2 bases, with 13 bases sitting between them. The germline gives CDR1 MNHNS, CDR2 SASEGT.

In its sample, this clone was seen a few times. The chain combines TRBV19 with TRBJ1-6; tentative D call: TRBD1 (5 bases). The V and J ends lost 3 bases and 6 bases respectively, with 9 bases between them. The CDR3 runs to 14 residues. CDR1 and CDR2 (germline): LNHDA, SQIVND (reference sequence). The CDR3 region has the DNA TGTGCCAGTAGTATCCCAGGGAGTAATTCACCCCTCCACTTT. Protein: CASSIPGSNSPLHF.

The chain employs TRBV10-2 and TRBJ1-5; the D is unclear. With 0 bases removed from V and 12 bases from J, the gap between germline ends came to 9 bases. The germline V gene has CDR1 WSHSY and CDR2 SAAADI. The CDR3 sequence is 12 residues long. The CDR3 loop is CASSESSRIQHF. The CDR3 DNA reads TGCGCCAGCAGTGAGTCGAGCAGAATCCAGCATTTT.